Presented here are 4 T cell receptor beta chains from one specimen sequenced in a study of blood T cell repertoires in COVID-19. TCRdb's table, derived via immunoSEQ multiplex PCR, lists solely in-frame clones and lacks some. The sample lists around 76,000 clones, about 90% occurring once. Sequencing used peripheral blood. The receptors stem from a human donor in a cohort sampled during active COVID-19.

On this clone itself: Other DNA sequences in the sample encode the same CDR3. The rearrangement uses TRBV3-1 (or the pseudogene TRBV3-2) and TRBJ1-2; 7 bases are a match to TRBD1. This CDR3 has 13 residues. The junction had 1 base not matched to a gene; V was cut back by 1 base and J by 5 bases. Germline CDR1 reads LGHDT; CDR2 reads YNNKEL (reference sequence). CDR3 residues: CASSQGQGYGYTF. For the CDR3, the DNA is TGTGCCAGCAGCCAAGGACAGGGATATGGCTACACCTTC.

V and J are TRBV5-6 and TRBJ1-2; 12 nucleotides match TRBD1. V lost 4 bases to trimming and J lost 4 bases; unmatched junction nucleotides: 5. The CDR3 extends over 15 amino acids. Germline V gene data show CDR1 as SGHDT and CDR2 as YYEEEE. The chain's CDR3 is CASSRGQGASYGYTF. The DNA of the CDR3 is TGTGCCAGCAGCAGGGGACAGGGGGCAAGCTATGGCTACACCTTC.

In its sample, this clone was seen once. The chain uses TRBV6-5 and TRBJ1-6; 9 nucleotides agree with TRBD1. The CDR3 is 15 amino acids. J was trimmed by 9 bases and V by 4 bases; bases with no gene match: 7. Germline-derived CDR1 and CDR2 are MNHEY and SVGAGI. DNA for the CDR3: TGTGCCAGCAGTTCCGGGGGACAGGGCACTTCACCCCTCCACTTT. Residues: CASSSGGQGTSPLHF.

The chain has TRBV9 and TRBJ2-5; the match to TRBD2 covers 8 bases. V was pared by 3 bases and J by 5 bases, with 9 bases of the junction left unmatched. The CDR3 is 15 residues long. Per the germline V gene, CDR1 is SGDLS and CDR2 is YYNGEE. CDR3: CASSGPGGPRETQYF. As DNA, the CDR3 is TGTGCCAGCAGCGGGCCGGGGGGGCCGCGGGAGACCCAGTACTTC.